Below, 18 T cell receptor beta chains from the same sample are listed, as sequenced in a study of cytomegalovirus exposure and HLA in healthy donors. The PCR employed 60 Vbeta primers together with 13 Jbeta primers. Profiled with immunoSEQ multiplex PCR; TCRdb holds only in-frame clones, not every one. The table includes 150,000 to 200,000 clones, 75% to 90% detected once. The source material was PBMCs. The source of these receptors is a woman under 30 in good health and CMV-seronegative.

The chain employs TRBV5-1 and TRBJ1-2, with D perhaps TRBD1 (6 bases). V lost 4 bases to trimming and J lost 4 bases, with 20 bases between them. Germline V lookup: CDR1 SGHRS, CDR2 YFSETQ. CDR3 size: 16 residues. The CDR3 reads CASSPFRQVEGYGYTF. DNA for the CDR3: TGCGCCAGCAGCCCCTTCCGACAGGTAGAGGGCTATGGCTACACCTTC.

V and J are TRBV7-6 and TRBJ2-7, with a possible D match to TRBD1 (7 bases). Between the trimmed V and J ends, which lost 2 bases and 2 bases, there was a span of 22 bases. CDR3 length: 18 amino acids. Germline CDR1 SGHVS, CDR2 FNYEAQ. The CDR3: CASSLRGLRDSQAYEQYF. The CDR3 DNA sequence: TGTGCCAGCAGCTTAAGGGGACTCCGGGACAGCCAAGCCTACGAGCAGTACTTC.

This clone was detected only once. The rearrangement joins TRBV19 to TRBJ2-7; D remains ambiguous. Germline V gives CDR1 LNHDA, CDR2 SQIVND (reference sequence). V lost 4 bases and J 1 base, leaving 11 bases between the germline ends. This CDR3 contains 14 residues. CDR3 in amino acids: CASSSRVPSYEQYF. In DNA form, the CDR3 reads TGTGCCAGTAGTAGCCGGGTCCCTTCCTACGAGCAGTACTTC.

This chain joins TRBV19 and TRBJ2-7, with 12 bases lining up with TRBD2. Looked up from germline, CDR1 is LNHDA and CDR2 is SQIVND (reference sequence). The V gene end was trimmed by 11 bases and the J gene end by 5 bases; junction bases not matched to a gene: 7. CDR3 length: 13 residues. CDR3 residues: CACSSGGANEQYF. The CDR3 nucleotides read TGTGCCTGCTCTAGCGGGGGGGCCAACGAGCAGTACTTC.

This chain links TRBV27 with TRBJ2-7; 12 positions agree with TRBD1. There are 14 residues in the CDR3. Germline CDR1 is MNHEY and CDR2 is SMNVEV (reference sequence). Trimming removed 11 bases from V and 5 bases from J; junction bases left unmatched: 10. CDR3 amino acids: CASNRGQGADEQYF. The CDR3 DNA reads TGTGCCTCCAACCGGGGACAGGGGGCTGACGAGCAGTACTTC.

This chain links TRBV7-2 with TRBJ2-5; 10 bases agree with TRBD2. The CDR3 spans 15 residues. CDR1 and CDR2 (germline): SGHTA, FQGNSA. The trim removed 0 bases at V and 3 bases at J, leaving 1 base unmatched. The CDR3 region has the DNA TGTGCCAGCAGCTTAGCACTAGCGGGAAAAGAGACCCAGTACTTC. Residues: CASSLALAGKETQYF. Filled out from reference TRBV7-2 and TRBJ2-5, the complete variable domain reads GAGVSQSPSNKVTEKGKDVELRCDPISGHTALYWYRQSLGQGLEFLIYFQGNSAPDKSGLPSDRFSAERTGGSVSTLTIQRTQQEDSAVYLCASSLALAGKETQYFGPGTRLLVL.

The chain has TRBV5-1 and TRBJ2-7, with D perhaps matching TRBD1 (5 bases). The CDR3 loop spans 14 amino acids. Trimming took off 0 bases at V and 3 bases at J, with 10 bases between the two ends. CDR1 is SGHRS, CDR2 YFSETQ, per germline. CDR3: CASSLGAGIYEQYF. CDR3 coding DNA: TGCGCCAGCAGCTTGGGGGCAGGGATCTACGAGCAGTACTTC.

The chain carries TRBV10-3 and TRBJ1-5, with a weak D call TRBD1 (6 bases). Germline loops: CDR1 ENHRY, CDR2 SYGVKD. V lost 2 bases and J 4 bases, leaving 9 bases between the germline ends. CDR3 length: 14 residues. Here the CDR3 DNA reads TGTGCCATCAGTGAGGGGGGCGGGAATCAGCCCCAGCATTTT. It is translated as CAISEGGGNQPQHF.

The genes are TRBV6-1 and TRBJ1-5, with 7 nucleotides matching TRBD1. V lost 5 bases, J lost 7 bases, and 8 bases stayed unmatched. The CDR3 has 14 residues. CDR1 and CDR2 from the germline V gene are MNHNS and SASEGT. CDR3 sequence (DNA): TGTGCCAGCAGTAGCCAGACAGGGAACCAGCCCCAGCATTTT. Translation: CASSSQTGNQPQHF.

This chain links TRBV5-1 with TRBJ2-4, with TRBD2 matching over 11 bases. CDR1 is SGHRS and CDR2 is YFSETQ in the germline V gene. The J segment lost 1 base and the V segment lost 0 bases, leaving 12 bases of the junction unmatched. This CDR3 has 20 residues. DNA for the CDR3: TGCGCCAGCAGCTTGGAAACCCTCATAGCGGGAGGGCTGGCCAAAAACATTCAGTACTTC. This translates into CASSLETLIAGGLAKNIQYF. Based on the CDR3 plus reference TRBV5-1 and TRBJ2-4, the full variable domain is KAGVTQTPRYLIKTRGQQVTLSCSPISGHRSVSWYQQTPGQGLQFLFEYFSETQRNKGNFPGRFSGRQFSNSRSEMNVSTLELGDSALYLCASSLETLIAGGLAKNIQYFGAGTRLSVL.

This clone appeared a few times. This chain links TRBV6-5 with TRBJ2-1; the D gene is possibly TRBD1 (6 bases). With 6 bases removed from V and 4 bases from J, the gap between germline ends came to 13 bases. The CDR3 length is 14 residues. Germline values: CDR1 MNHEY, CDR2 SVGAGI. The CDR3 is CASRPGTKYNEQFF. In DNA, the CDR3 is TGTGCCAGCAGGCCCGGGACAAAGTACAATGAGCAGTTCTTC.

The chain employs TRBV28 and TRBJ1-2; TRBD1 aligns across 7 bases. The CDR3 length is 13 residues. Germline CDR1 and CDR2: MDHEN and SYDVKM. The junction had 4 bases not matched to a gene; V was cut back by 6 bases and J by 3 bases. This chain's CDR3 is CASRRGTDYGYTF. The CDR3 region has the DNA TGTGCCAGCAGACGAGGGACAGACTATGGCTACACCTTC.

The chain uses TRBV25-1 and TRBJ2-3; a possible D gene is TRBD2 (5 bases). Germline CDR1 and CDR2: MGHDK and SYGVNS. This CDR3 is built from 15 residues. The ends were cut back, 4 bases at V and 3 bases at J, with 14 bases in the middle. CDR3 loop: CASSAAEGRTDTQYF. CDR3 DNA: TGTGCCAGCAGTGCAGCGGAAGGACGTACAGATACGCAGTATTTT.

This chain joins TRBV2 and TRBJ1-5; D is unresolved. The ends were cut back, 3 bases at V and 0 bases at J, with 12 bases in the middle. Germline values: CDR1 SNHLY, CDR2 FYNNEI. The CDR3 covers 16 residues. The CDR3 DNA sequence: TGTGCCAGCAGTGATGGCCACCTTTTTAGCAATCAGCCCCAGCATTTT. Its protein is CASSDGHLFSNQPQHF. The variable domain in full, completed from reference TRBV2 and TRBJ1-5, reads EPEVTQTPSHQVTQMGQEVILRCVPISNHLYFYWYRQILGQKVEFLVSFYNNEISEKSEIFDDQFSVERPDGSNFTLKIRSTKLEDSAMYFCASSDGHLFSNQPQHFGDGTRLSIL.

The sample holds a few counts of this clone. This rearrangement joins TRBV27 to TRBJ2-7; 9 nucleotides agree with TRBD2. The CDR3 has 16 residues. V was clipped by 5 bases and J by 6 bases; unmatched bases: 14. Germline loops: CDR1 MNHEY, CDR2 SMNVEV (reference sequence). The CDR3 sequence: CASSPFFFGLAPEQYF. The CDR3 DNA sequence: TGTGCCAGCAGTCCCTTTTTTTTTGGACTAGCGCCCGAGCAGTACTTC.

The genes are TRBV11-2 and TRBJ1-4, with 8 bases that match TRBD1. This CDR3 has 16 residues. Germline trimming cut 3 bases from V and 2 bases from J; bases unmatched to any gene: 5. Germline assignment: CDR1 SGHAT and CDR2 FQNNGV. DNA for the CDR3: TGTGCCAGCAGCTTGAGACAGGGGATGACTAATGAAAAACTGTTTTTT. Amino acid sequence: CASSLRQGMTNEKLFF.

V gene TRBV10-2 combines with J gene TRBJ2-5; 9 nucleotides line up with TRBD1. The closer fit of TRBJ2-7 to the DNA end suggests the J call may be wrong. The CDR3 loop spans 17 amino acids. Germline loops: CDR1 WSHSY, CDR2 SAAADI. In DNA form, the CDR3 reads TGCGCCAGCAGTGAGACCACCGGGACAGGGTTTTCCTACGAGCAGTACTTC. Protein: CASSETTGTGFSYEQYF.

This clone was detected only once. The rearrangement uses TRBV11-1 and TRBJ2-7; TRBD2 matches at 8 bases. This CDR3 is built from 15 residues. Germline CDR1 reads SGHAT; CDR2 reads FQDESV (reference sequence). V lost 4 bases to trimming and J lost 4 bases; unmatched junction nucleotides: 9. CDR3 nucleotides: TGTGCCAGCAGCTGGCAAGCGGGAGAAGGGTACGAGCAGTACTTC. Its protein product is CASSWQAGEGYEQYF.